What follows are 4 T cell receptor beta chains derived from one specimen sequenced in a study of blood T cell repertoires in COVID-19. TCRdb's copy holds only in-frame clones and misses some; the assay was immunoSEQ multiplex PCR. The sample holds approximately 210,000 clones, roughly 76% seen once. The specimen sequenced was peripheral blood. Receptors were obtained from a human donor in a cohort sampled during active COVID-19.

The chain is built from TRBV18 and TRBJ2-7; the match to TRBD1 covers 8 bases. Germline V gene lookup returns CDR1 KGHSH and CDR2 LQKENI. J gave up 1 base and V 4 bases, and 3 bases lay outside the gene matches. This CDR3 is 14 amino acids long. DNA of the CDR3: TGTGCCAGCTCACTCGGACAGGGATCCTACGAGCAGTACTTC. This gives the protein CASSLGQGSYEQYF. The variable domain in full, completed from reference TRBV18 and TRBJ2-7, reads NAGVMQNPRHLVRRRGQEARLRCSPMKGHSHVYWYRQLPEEGLKFMVYLQKENIIDESGMPKERFSAEFPKEGPSILRIQQVVRGDSAAYFCASSLGQGSYEQYFGPGTRLTVT.

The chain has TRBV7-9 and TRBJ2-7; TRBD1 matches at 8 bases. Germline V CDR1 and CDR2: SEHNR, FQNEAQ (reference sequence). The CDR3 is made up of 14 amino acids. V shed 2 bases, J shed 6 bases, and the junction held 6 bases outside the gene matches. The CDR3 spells CASSLYQGAIEQYF. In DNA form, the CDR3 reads TGTGCCAGCAGCTTATACCAGGGGGCTATCGAGCAGTACTTC.

The CDR3 DNA reads as TGTGCCAGCAGCTTGGGGGGAAGCGGGAGGGAGCAGTTCTTC. Its protein is CASSLGGSGREQFF. The J gene is TRBJ2-1, the V gene TRBV7-8; 9 bases align to TRBD2. The V gene's germline CDR1 is SGHVS and CDR2 FQNEAQ. The CDR3 is 14 residues long. The junction had 7 bases not matched to a gene; V was cut back by 3 bases and J by 10 bases.

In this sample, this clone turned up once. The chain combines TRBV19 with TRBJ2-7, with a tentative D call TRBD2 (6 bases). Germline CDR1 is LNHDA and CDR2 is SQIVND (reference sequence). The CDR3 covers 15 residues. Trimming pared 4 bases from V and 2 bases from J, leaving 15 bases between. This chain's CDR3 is CASSRFGGKTYEQYF. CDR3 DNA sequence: TGTGCCAGTAGTAGATTCGGGGGAAAGACCTACGAGCAGTACTTC.